A selection of T cell receptor beta chains follows, all from one sample in a study of cytomegalovirus exposure and HLA in healthy donors. Libraries were prepared by immunoSEQ multiplex PCR; TCRdb keeps only in-frame clonotypes and omits some of them. Of about 120,000 clones listed, 70% to 90% are singletons. The sequenced sample consisted of PBMCs. The receptors derive from a woman aged 18-29 years in good health and CMV-seronegative. The CDR3 runs from the conserved cysteine through the conserved F or W.

j_call v_call cdr3_aa
TRBJ1-2 TRBV18 CASSRLSGQDYGYTF
TRBJ2-7 TRBV7-2 CASSSPTSEDEQYF
TRBJ2-3 TRBV5-4 CASSFLADSSTDTQYF
TRBJ2-3 TRBV9 CASSVEPGGSHRGNTQYF
TRBJ1-5 TRBV7-9 CASSLGTGNQPQHF
TRBJ1-5 TRBV5-8 CASSTGTGGVSNQPQHF
TRBJ2-3 TRBV9 CASSITGWGTDTQYF
TRBJ2-7 TRBV28 CASSPSGYRVITYEQYF
TRBJ1-4 TRBV6-5 CASKRDSTNEKLFF
TRBJ1-1 TRBV6-5 CASSYSSNTEAFF
TRBJ2-7 TRBV5-1 CASSNTGGSYEQYF
TRBJ1-1 TRBV30 CAWNPVAEAFF
TRBJ2-2 TRBV4-3 CASSRGASGTTGELFF
TRBJ2-7 TRBV18 CASSPGGPGLGEQYF
TRBJ2-5 TRBV7-9 CASSGTGAQETQYF
TRBJ2-7 TRBV6-4 CASSAVYEQYF
TRBJ1-1 TRBV28 CASSLGQGAEAFF
TRBJ1-4 TRBV5-1 CASSLGNRPNEKLFF
TRBJ2-7 TRBV30 CAWSVPTGSSYEQYF
TRBJ2-2 TRBV30 CAWRRLAGTNTGELFF
TRBJ2-7 TRBV5-6 CASSLDRGAYEQYF
TRBJ1-1 TRBV9 CASSVLTGRGTEAFF
TRBJ1-1 TRBV4-2 CASSRDRDRDLAFF
TRBJ2-1 TRBV6-1 CASSEGPTGSSYNEQFF
TRBJ1-6 TRBV19 CARPTGENSPLHF
TRBJ1-1 TRBV6-1 CASSEPRGRVEAFF
TRBJ1-3 TRBV7-2 CASSLAPVNTIYF
TRBJ1-5 TRBV10-3 CASARGFDQPQHF
TRBJ1-1 TRBV9 CASSKRTGNTEAFF
TRBJ1-4 TRBV30 CAWSVGENEKLFF
TRBJ2-3 TRBV29-1 CSVAGTSGTNTDTQYF
TRBJ1-5 TRBV10-3 CAISESTPGGLGGNQPQHF
TRBJ2-7 TRBV4-2 CASSPGTGSYEQYF
TRBJ2-2 TRBV30 CAKADTLLAAHTGELFF
TRBJ1-5 TRBV15 CATSGDRGLSQPQHF
TRBJ1-4 TRBV29-1 CSVLAGWANEKLFF
TRBJ1-4 TRBV11-3 CASRYRTGKNEKLFF
TRBJ2-1 TRBV5-1 CASSSSQGLLGDEQFF
TRBJ1-6 TRBV10-3 CATTGSPYNSPLHF
TRBJ1-2 TRBV6-5 CASSHEARRWSYTF
TRBJ2-1 TRBV15 CATSHGLAELEQFF
TRBJ2-2 TRBV7-9 CASSLALSRVGAGELFF
TRBJ2-3 TRBV27 CASSSGQGGTDTQYF
TRBJ1-3 TRBV6-6 CASSYGGNTIYF
TRBJ2-7 TRBV7-8 CASSLVSEQYF
TRBJ1-2 TRBV18 CASSPHDRGTF
TRBJ1-4 TRBV27 CASSLHRGAGEKLFF
TRBJ2-3 TRBV30 CACPGSGGTDTQYF
TRBJ2-1 TRBV30 CAWTGGYEQFF
TRBJ1-2 TRBV5-1 CASSLSVTDGYTF